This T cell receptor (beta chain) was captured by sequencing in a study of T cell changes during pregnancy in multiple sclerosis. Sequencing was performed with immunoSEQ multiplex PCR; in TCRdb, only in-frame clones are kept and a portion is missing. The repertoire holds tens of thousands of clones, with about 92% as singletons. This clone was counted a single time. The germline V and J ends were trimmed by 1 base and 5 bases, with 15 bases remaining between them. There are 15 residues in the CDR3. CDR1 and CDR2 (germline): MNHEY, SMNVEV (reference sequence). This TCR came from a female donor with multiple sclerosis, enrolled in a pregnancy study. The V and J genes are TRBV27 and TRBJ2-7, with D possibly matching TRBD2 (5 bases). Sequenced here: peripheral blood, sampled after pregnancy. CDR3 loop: CASSLYRGKVNEQYF. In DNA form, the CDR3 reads TGTGCCAGCAGTTTATATCGGGGAAAAGTAAACGAGCAGTACTTC.